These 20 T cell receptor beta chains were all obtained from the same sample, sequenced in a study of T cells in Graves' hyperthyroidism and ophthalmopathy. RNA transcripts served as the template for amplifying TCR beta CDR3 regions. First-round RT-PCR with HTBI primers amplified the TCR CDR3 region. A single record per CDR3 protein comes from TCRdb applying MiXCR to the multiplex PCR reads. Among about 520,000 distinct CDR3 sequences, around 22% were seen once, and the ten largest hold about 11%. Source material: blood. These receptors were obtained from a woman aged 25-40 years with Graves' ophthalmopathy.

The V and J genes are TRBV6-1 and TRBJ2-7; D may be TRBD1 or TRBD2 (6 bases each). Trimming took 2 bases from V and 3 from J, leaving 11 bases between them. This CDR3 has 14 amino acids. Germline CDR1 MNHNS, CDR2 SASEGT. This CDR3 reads CASSEWGAGYEQYF. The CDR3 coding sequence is TGTGCCAGCAGTGAATGGGGGGCTGGCTACGAGCAGTACTTC.

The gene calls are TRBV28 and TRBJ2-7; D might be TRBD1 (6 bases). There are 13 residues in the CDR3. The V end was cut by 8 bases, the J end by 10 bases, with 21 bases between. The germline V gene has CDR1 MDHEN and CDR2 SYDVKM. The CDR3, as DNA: TGTGCCAGCTTGGACAGCTTGGGTGTAGAACAGTACTTC. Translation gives CASLDSLGVEQYF.

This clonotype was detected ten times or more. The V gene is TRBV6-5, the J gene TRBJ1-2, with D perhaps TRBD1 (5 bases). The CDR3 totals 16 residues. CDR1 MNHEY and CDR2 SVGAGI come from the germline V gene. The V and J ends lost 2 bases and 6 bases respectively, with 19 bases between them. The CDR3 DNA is TGTGCCAGCAGTTACAACCTTCCGGGACCCTCTAATGGCTACACCTTC. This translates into CASSYNLPGPSNGYTF.

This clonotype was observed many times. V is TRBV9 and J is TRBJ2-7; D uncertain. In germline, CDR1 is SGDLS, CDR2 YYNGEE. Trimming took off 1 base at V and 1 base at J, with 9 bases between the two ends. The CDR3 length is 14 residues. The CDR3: CASSVQADSYEQYF. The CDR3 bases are TGTGCCAGCAGCGTACAGGCAGATTCCTACGAGCAGTACTTC.

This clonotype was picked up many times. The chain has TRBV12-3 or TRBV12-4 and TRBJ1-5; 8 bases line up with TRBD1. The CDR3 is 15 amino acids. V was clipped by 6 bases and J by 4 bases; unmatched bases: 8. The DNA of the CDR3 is TGTGCCAGCAGCCGACAGGGGAGTTTGAATCAGCCCCAGCATTTT. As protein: CASSRQGSLNQPQHF.

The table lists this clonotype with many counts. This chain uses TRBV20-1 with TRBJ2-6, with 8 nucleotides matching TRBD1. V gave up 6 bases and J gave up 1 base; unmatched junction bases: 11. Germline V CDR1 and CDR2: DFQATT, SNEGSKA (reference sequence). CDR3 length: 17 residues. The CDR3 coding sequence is TGCAGTGCCTCGAGCCGGGACAGGTCTTCTGGGGCCAACGTCCTGACTTTC. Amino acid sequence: CSASSRDRSSGANVLTF.

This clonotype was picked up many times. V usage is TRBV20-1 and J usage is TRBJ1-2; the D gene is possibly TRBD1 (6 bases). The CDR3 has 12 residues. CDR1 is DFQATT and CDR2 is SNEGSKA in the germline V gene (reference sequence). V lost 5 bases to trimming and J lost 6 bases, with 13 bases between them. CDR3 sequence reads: CSAETDSHGYTF. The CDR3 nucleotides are TGCAGTGCTGAGACGGACAGCCATGGCTACACCTTC.

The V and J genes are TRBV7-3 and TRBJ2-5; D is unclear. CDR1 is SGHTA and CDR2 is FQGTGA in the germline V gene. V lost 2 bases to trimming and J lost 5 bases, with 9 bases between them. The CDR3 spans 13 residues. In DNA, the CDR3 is TGTGCCAGCAGCTTATGGGAAAGGGAGACCCAGTACTTC. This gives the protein CASSLWERETQYF.

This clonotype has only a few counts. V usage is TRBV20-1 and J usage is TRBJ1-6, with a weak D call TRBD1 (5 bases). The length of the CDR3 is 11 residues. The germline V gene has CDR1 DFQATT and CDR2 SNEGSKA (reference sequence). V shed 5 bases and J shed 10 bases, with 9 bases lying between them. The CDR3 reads CSAGTESPLHF. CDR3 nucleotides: TGCAGTGCTGGGACGGAATCACCCCTCCACTTT.

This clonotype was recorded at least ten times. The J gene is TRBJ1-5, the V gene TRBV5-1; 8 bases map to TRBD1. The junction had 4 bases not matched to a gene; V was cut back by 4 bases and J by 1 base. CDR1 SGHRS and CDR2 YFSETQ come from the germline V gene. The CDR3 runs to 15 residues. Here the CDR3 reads CASSPGQVSNQPQHF. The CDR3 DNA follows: TGCGCCAGCAGCCCGGGACAGGTGAGCAATCAGCCCCAGCATTTT.

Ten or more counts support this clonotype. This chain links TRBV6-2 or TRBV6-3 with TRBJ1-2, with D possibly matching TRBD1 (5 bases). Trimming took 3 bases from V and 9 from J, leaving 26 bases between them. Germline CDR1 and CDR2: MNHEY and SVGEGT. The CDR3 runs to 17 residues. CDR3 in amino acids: CASSYRVGTRTDVRYTF. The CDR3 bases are TGTGCCAGCAGTTATCGTGTCGGGACCCGGACCGACGTTCGCTACACCTTC.

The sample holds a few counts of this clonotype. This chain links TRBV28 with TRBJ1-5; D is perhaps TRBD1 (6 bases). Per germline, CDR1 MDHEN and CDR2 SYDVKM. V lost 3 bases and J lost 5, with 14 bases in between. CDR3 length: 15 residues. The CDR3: CASSFSGRGDQPQHF. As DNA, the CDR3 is TGTGCCAGCAGTTTCAGTGGCAGGGGAGATCAGCCCCAGCATTTT. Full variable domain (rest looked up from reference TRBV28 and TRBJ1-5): DVKVTQSSRYLVKRTGEKVFLECVQDMDHENMFWYRQDPGLGLRLIYFSYDVKMKEKGDIPEGYSVSREKKERFSLILESASTNQTSMYLCASSFSGRGDQPQHFGDGTRLSIL.

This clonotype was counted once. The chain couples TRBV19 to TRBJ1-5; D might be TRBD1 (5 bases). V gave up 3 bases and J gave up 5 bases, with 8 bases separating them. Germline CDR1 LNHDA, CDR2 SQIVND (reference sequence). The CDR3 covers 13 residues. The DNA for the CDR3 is TGTGCCAGTAGTATCCGGGGGTATCAGCCCCAGCATTTT. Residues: CASSIRGYQPQHF.

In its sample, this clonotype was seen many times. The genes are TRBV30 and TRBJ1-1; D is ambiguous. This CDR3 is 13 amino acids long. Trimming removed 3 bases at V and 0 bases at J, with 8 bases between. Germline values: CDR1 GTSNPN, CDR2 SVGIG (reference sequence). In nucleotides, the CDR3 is TGTGCCTGGAGGGAACATCTGAACACTGAAGCTTTCTTT. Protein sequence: CAWREHLNTEAFF. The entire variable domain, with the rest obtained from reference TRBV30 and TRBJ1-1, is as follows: SQTIHQWPATLVQPVGSPLSLECTVEGTSNPNLYWYRQAAGRGLQLLFYSVGIGQISSEVPQNLSASRPQDRQFILSSKKLLLSDSGFYLCAWREHLNTEAFFGQGTRLTVV.

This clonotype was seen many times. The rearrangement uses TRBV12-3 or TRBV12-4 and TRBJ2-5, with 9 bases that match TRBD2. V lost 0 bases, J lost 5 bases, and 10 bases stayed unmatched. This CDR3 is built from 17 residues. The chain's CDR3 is CASSLAGGGAERETQYF. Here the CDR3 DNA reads TGTGCCAGCAGTTTAGCCGGCGGGGGGGCCGAAAGGGAGACCCAGTACTTC.

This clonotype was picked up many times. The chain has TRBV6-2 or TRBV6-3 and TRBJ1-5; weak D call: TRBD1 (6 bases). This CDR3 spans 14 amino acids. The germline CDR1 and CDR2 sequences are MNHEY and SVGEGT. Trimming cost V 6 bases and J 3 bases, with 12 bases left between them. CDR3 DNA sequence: TGTGCCAGCAGCCGGAGGGGGTTCAATCAGCCCCAGCATTTT. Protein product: CASSRRGFNQPQHF.

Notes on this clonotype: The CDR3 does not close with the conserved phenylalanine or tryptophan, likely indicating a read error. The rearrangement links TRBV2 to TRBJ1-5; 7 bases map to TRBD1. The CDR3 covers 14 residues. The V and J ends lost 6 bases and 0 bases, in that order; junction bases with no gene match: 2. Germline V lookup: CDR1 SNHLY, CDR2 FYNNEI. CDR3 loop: CASRQGVSNQPQHL. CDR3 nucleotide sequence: TGTGCCAGCAGGCAGGGGGTTAGCAATCAGCCCCAGCATTTG.

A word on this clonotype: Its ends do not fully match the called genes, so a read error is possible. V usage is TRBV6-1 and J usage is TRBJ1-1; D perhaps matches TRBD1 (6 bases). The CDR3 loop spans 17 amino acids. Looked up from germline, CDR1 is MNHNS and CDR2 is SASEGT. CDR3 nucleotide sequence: TGTGCCAGCAGTGAAGGGACAGTTACCCGGGGGCGCGCTGAAGCTGTCTTT. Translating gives CASSEGTVTRGRAEAVF.

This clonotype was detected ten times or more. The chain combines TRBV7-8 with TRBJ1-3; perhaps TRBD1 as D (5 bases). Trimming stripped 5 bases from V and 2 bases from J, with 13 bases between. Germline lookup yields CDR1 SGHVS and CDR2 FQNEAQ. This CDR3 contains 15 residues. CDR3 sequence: CASSTWDGAGNTIYF. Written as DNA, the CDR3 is TGTGCCAGCAGCACCTGGGACGGCGCTGGAAACACCATATATTTT.

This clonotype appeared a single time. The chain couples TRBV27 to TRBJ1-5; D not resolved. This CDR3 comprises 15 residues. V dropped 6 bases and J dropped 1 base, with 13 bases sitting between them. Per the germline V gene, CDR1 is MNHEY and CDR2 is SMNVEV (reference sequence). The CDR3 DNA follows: TGTGCCAGCAGCTTGGGTCCCGCGAGCAATCAGCCCCAGCATTTT. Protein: CASSLGPASNQPQHF.